A single sample is the source of the 3 T cell receptor beta chains below, sequenced in a study of blood T cell repertoires in COVID-19. TCRdb's table, derived via immunoSEQ multiplex PCR, lists solely in-frame clones and lacks some. The sample yields 250,000 or so clones, 70% to 90% seen once. The specimen was peripheral blood. These receptor sequences come from a man aged 18 to 29 with active or convalescent COVID-19.

This clone was seen only once. The V and J genes are TRBV7-9 and TRBJ2-1, with D maybe TRBD2 (6 bases). The V and J ends lost 7 bases and 5 bases respectively, with 12 bases between them. Germline assignment: CDR1 SEHNR and CDR2 FQNEAQ (reference sequence). The length of the CDR3 is 13 residues. This CDR3 reads CASTSGDHNEQFF. The CDR3 DNA sequence: TGTGCCAGCACCTCGGGGGACCACAATGAGCAGTTCTTC.

V and J are TRBV7-2 and TRBJ1-1; no clear D. The CDR3 is 14 residues long. The V and J ends lost 3 bases and 4 bases respectively, with 12 bases between them. The germline V gene encodes CDR1 SGHTA and CDR2 FQGNSA. The CDR3 loop is CASSFRRLSTEAFF. DNA of the CDR3: TGTGCCAGCAGCTTCAGGCGTCTGAGCACTGAAGCTTTCTTT.

The chain carries TRBV11-2 and TRBJ1-1; the match to TRBD1 covers 7 bases. CDR1 and CDR2 (germline): SGHAT, FQNNGV. With 5 bases clipped from V and 5 bases from J, the junction kept 11 bases outside the gene matches. The CDR3 loop spans 15 amino acids. The CDR3 sequence: CASSDTGVGRTEAFF. The CDR3 DNA reads as TGTGCCAGCAGCGATACAGGGGTGGGTAGGACTGAAGCTTTCTTT.